The source of this T cell receptor beta chain is a study of shared clonotypes between healthy human individuals. The assay was carried out at the deep level. Unsorted PBMCs provided DNA that was sequenced on ten immunoSEQ deep assay plates. How the authors handled the data: ImmunoSEQ only sent back junction sequences with no quality scores, so filtering was done differently. Libraries were prepared by immunoSEQ multiplex PCR; TCRdb keeps only in-frame clonotypes and omits some of them. Clone size and V and J calls were adopted from that table, with D and trimming inferred from the DNA. The sample includes hundreds of thousands of clones, 75% to 85% of them seen just once. Genomic DNA for unsorted samples was obtained from about 88 million PBMCs. The CDR3 sequence is 14 residues long. V was cut by 3 bases and J by 3 bases, with 10 bases left in between. Germline V CDR1 and CDR2: SGHRS, YFSETQ.

The TCR originated in a middle-aged woman in good health. Some clones in this sample may be carry-over from other donors' samples. The chain couples TRBV5-1 to TRBJ2-1; D not resolved. The material sequenced was PBMCs. The CDR3 region has the DNA TGCGCCAGCAGCTCCAGAACCGTCTACAATGAGCAGTTCTTC. Its protein is CASSSRTVYNEQFF.